This is a list of T cell receptor beta chains from one sample in a study of T cells in Graves' hyperthyroidism and ophthalmopathy. One entry per CDR3 protein, called by TCRdb with MiXCR from the multiplex PCR reads. There are 20,000 to 30,000 distinct CDR3 sequences in the sample; about 49% occur only once, and about 25% lies in the top ten. Sequenced input: blood. These receptors were collected from a woman aged 40-49 years with Graves' hyperthyroidism that later progressed to Graves' ophthalmopathy. Both conserved end residues are part of each CDR3. A D gene is named only where the DNA matches it firmly. Only some rows state a clone size, as once, few, many or a class for expanded clones.

clone size: .; D gene: TRBD2; V gene: TRBV15; CDR3 length: 19; J gene: TRBJ2-6; CDR3 protein: CATSVRRLAGAEGANVLTF; CDR3 DNA: TGTGCCACCAGCGTCCGTCGACTAGCGGGAGCGGAAGGGGCCAACGTCCTGACTTTC
clone size: .; D gene: .; V gene: TRBV7-9; CDR3 length: 14; J gene: TRBJ2-3; CDR3 protein: CASGSPRTADTQYF; CDR3 DNA: TGTGCCAGCGGGTCCCCCAGAACGGCAGATACGCAGTATTTT
clone size: .; D gene: TRBD1; V gene: TRBV6-1; CDR3 length: 16; J gene: TRBJ1-2; CDR3 protein: CASSAGQERPNYGYTF; CDR3 DNA: TGTGCCAGCAGTGCAGGACAGGAGAGACCTAACTATGGCTACACCTTC
clone size: few; D gene: TRBD1; V gene: TRBV2; CDR3 length: 13; J gene: TRBJ1-2; CDR3 protein: CASSTGQGRGYTF; CDR3 DNA: TGTGCCAGCAGTACCGGACAGGGTCGTGGCTACACCTTC
clone size: .; D gene: .; V gene: TRBV20-1; CDR3 length: 11; J gene: TRBJ2-3; CDR3 protein: CSAWVEDTQYF; CDR3 DNA: TGCAGTGCTTGGGTTGAAGATACGCAGTATTTT
clone size: .; D gene: .; V gene: TRBV5-1; CDR3 length: 14; J gene: TRBJ2-5; CDR3 protein: CASRPEINRLTQYF; CDR3 DNA: TGCGCCAGCAGACCCGAAATTAATAGACTGACCCAGTACTTC
clone size: many; D gene: .; V gene: TRBV28; CDR3 length: 13; J gene: TRBJ1-1; CDR3 protein: CASSQTVSTEAFF; CDR3 DNA: TGTGCCAGCAGCCAAACTGTAAGCACTGAAGCTTTCTTT
clone size: many; D gene: TRBD1; V gene: TRBV4-1; CDR3 length: 17; J gene: TRBJ2-7; CDR3 protein: CASSQGQDRDPPYEQYF; CDR3 DNA: TGCGCCAGCAGCCAAGGACAGGACAGGGACCCGCCCTACGAGCAGTACTTC
clone size: few; D gene: .; V gene: TRBV19; CDR3 length: 14; J gene: TRBJ2-2; CDR3 protein: CASSDQGSAGELFF; CDR3 DNA: TGTGCCAGTAGCGACCAGGGTTCCGCCGGGGAGCTGTTTTTT
clone size: .; D gene: .; V gene: TRBV20-1; CDR3 length: 14; J gene: TRBJ2-7; CDR3 protein: CSAPLAPTFSEQYF; CDR3 DNA: TGCAGTGCTCCCTTAGCACCGACATTTTCCGAGCAGTACTTC
clone size: medium-sized; D gene: .; V gene: TRBV29-1; CDR3 length: 12; J gene: TRBJ2-7; CDR3 protein: CSVERAPYEQYF; CDR3 DNA: TGCAGCGTTGAACGGGCCCCCTACGAGCAGTACTTC
clone size: .; D gene: .; V gene: TRBV24-1; CDR3 length: 15; J gene: TRBJ2-1; CDR3 protein: CATSAGGLSYNEQFF; CDR3 DNA: TGTGCCACCAGTGCTGGCGGACTCTCCTATAATGAGCAGTTCTTC
clone size: .; D gene: TRBD1; V gene: TRBV5-6; CDR3 length: 17; J gene: TRBJ1-2; CDR3 protein: CASSTPLPGQGFTGYTF; CDR3 DNA: TGTGCCAGCAGCACACCCCTGCCGGGACAGGGGTTTACTGGCTACACCTTC
clone size: .; D gene: TRBD2; V gene: TRBV7-9; CDR3 length: 16; J gene: TRBJ2-3; CDR3 protein: CASSLGLAGVSDTQYF; CDR3 DNA: TGTGCCAGCAGCTTAGGACTAGCGGGAGTGTCAGATACGCAGTATTTT
clone size: few; D gene: TRBD2; V gene: TRBV7-7; CDR3 length: 14; J gene: TRBJ2-1; CDR3 protein: CASSPGLAGDEQFF; CDR3 DNA: TGTGCCAGCAGCCCGGGACTAGCGGGAGATGAGCAGTTCTTC
clone size: few; D gene: .; V gene: TRBV7-3; CDR3 length: 14; J gene: TRBJ2-5; CDR3 protein: CASSLNPAEETQYF; CDR3 DNA: TGTGCCAGCAGCTTAAATCCAGCGGAAGAGACCCAGTACTTC
clone size: few; D gene: .; V gene: TRBV2; CDR3 length: 13; J gene: TRBJ1-3; CDR3 protein: CASSGTPGNTIYF; CDR3 DNA: TGTGCCAGCAGCGGGACTCCTGGAAACACCATATATTTT
clone size: .; D gene: .; V gene: TRBV29-1; CDR3 length: 11; J gene: TRBJ2-7; CDR3 protein: CSVGGLGEQYF; CDR3 DNA: TGCAGCGTTGGGGGGCTGGGCGAGCAGTACTTC
clone size: many; D gene: .; V gene: TRBV7-9; CDR3 length: 15; J gene: TRBJ2-7; CDR3 protein: CASSLNVRSSYEQYF; CDR3 DNA: TGTGCCAGCAGCTTAAACGTCAGGAGCTCCTACGAGCAGTACTTC
clone size: once; D gene: .; V gene: TRBV10-1; CDR3 length: 12; J gene: TRBJ2-3; CDR3 protein: CASSGVRNTQYF; CDR3 DNA: TGCGCCAGCAGTGGTGTCCGAAATACGCAGTATTTT
clone size: .; D gene: .; V gene: TRBV7-9; CDR3 length: 14; J gene: TRBJ2-5; CDR3 protein: CASREGGQQETQYF; CDR3 DNA: TGTGCCAGCAGGGAGGGGGGACAGCAAGAGACCCAGTACTTC
clone size: .; D gene: TRBD2; V gene: TRBV19; CDR3 length: 14; J gene: TRBJ2-7; CDR3 protein: CASSTNSGFHEQHF; CDR3 DNA: TGTGCCAGTAGTACCAATAGCGGGTTCCACGAGCAGCACTTC
clone size: few; D gene: TRBD2; V gene: TRBV7-9; CDR3 length: 13; J gene: TRBJ2-1; CDR3 protein: CASSRGRVDEQFF; CDR3 DNA: TGTGCCAGCAGTCGCGGGAGAGTCGATGAGCAGTTCTTC
clone size: .; D gene: TRBD1; V gene: TRBV7-2; CDR3 length: 14; J gene: TRBJ2-7; CDR3 protein: CASSSGGQGYEQYF; CDR3 DNA: TGTGCCAGCAGCTCAGGTGGACAGGGCTACGAGCAGTACTTC
clone size: many; D gene: TRBD2; V gene: TRBV5-1; CDR3 length: 17; J gene: TRBJ2-2; CDR3 protein: CASSLVFREGFTGELFF; CDR3 DNA: TGCGCCAGCAGCTTGGTGTTTCGGGAGGGCTTCACCGGGGAGCTGTTTTTT
clone size: .; D gene: TRBD2; V gene: TRBV7-2; CDR3 length: 12; J gene: TRBJ2-7; CDR3 protein: CASSSQRGEQYF; CDR3 DNA: TGTGCCAGCAGCTCGCAGCGGGGGGAGCAGTACTTC
clone size: .; D gene: .; V gene: TRBV29-1; CDR3 length: 13; J gene: TRBJ2-1; CDR3 protein: CSVDLDGYNEQFF; CDR3 DNA: TGCAGCGTAGACCTGGACGGATACAATGAGCAGTTCTTC
clone size: many; D gene: TRBD2; V gene: TRBV3-1; CDR3 length: 14; J gene: TRBJ2-2; CDR3 protein: CASSQGGGDGELFF; CDR3 DNA: TGTGCCAGCAGCCAAGGGGGAGGGGACGGGGAGCTGTTTTTT
clone size: few; D gene: .; V gene: TRBV7-9; CDR3 length: 15; J gene: TRBJ1-2; CDR3 protein: CASSLNLHREDGYTF; CDR3 DNA: TGTGCCAGCAGCTTAAATCTTCACAGGGAGGATGGCTACACCTTC
clone size: .; D gene: TRBD2; V gene: TRBV9; CDR3 length: 15; J gene: TRBJ2-7; CDR3 protein: CASSGGAGAFYEQYF; CDR3 DNA: TGTGCCAGCAGCGGTGGGGCGGGAGCCTTCTACGAGCAGTACTTC
clone size: once; D gene: .; V gene: TRBV5-6; CDR3 length: 14; J gene: TRBJ2-7; CDR3 protein: CASSWETGNYEQYF; CDR3 DNA: TGTGCCAGCAGCTGGGAAACAGGGAACTACGAGCAGTACTTC
clone size: medium-sized; D gene: .; V gene: TRBV9; CDR3 length: 16; J gene: TRBJ2-1; CDR3 protein: CASSAPRDSSKDEQFF; CDR3 DNA: TGTGCCAGCAGCGCCCCGCGGGACTCAAGTAAGGATGAGCAGTTCTTC
clone size: few; D gene: TRBD1; V gene: TRBV15; CDR3 length: 15; J gene: TRBJ2-7; CDR3 protein: CATSRRIRDRDEQYF; CDR3 DNA: TGTGCCACCAGCAGAAGGATCAGGGACAGGGACGAGCAGTACTTC
clone size: .; D gene: .; V gene: TRBV7-3; CDR3 length: 13; J gene: TRBJ2-2; CDR3 protein: CASSPRGTGELFF; CDR3 DNA: TGTGCCAGCAGCCCCAGGGGCACCGGGGAGCTGTTTTTT
clone size: few; D gene: .; V gene: TRBV7-6; CDR3 length: 15; J gene: TRBJ2-1; CDR3 protein: CASSARFGPYNEQFF; CDR3 DNA: TGTGCCAGCAGCGCGAGATTTGGGCCCTACAATGAGCAGTTCTTC
clone size: few; D gene: .; V gene: TRBV24-1; CDR3 length: 11; J gene: TRBJ2-7; CDR3 protein: CATSVGDQQYF; CDR3 DNA: TGTGCCACCAGTGTGGGCGATCAGCAGTACTTC
clone size: .; D gene: .; V gene: TRBV5-8; CDR3 length: 16; J gene: TRBJ2-3; CDR3 protein: CASSLRPPGYTDTQYF; CDR3 DNA: TGTGCCAGCAGCTTAAGGCCCCCAGGGTACACAGATACGCAGTATTTT
clone size: few; D gene: TRBD1; V gene: TRBV24-1; CDR3 length: 16; J gene: TRBJ2-3; CDR3 protein: CATSATRGGIIHTQYF; CDR3 DNA: TGTGCCACCAGTGCGACGCGAGGGGGCATCATACATACGCAGTATTTT
clone size: .; D gene: .; V gene: TRBV13; CDR3 length: 16; J gene: TRBJ2-1; CDR3 protein: CASSGRGSGDLDEQFF; CDR3 DNA: TGTGCCAGCAGCGGTCGGGGTAGCGGAGACCTGGATGAGCAGTTCTTC
clone size: many; D gene: .; V gene: TRBV5-6; CDR3 length: 17; J gene: TRBJ2-6; CDR3 protein: CASSSIATVLGANVLTF; CDR3 DNA: TGTGCCAGCAGTTCGATTGCAACGGTCCTTGGGGCCAACGTCCTGACTTTC
clone size: .; D gene: TRBD2; V gene: TRBV20-1; CDR3 length: 18; J gene: TRBJ2-3; CDR3 protein: CSASPGTSGGGYTDTQYF; CDR3 DNA: TGCAGTGCTAGCCCCGGGACTAGCGGGGGGGGCTACACAGATACGCAGTATTTT
clone size: .; D gene: .; V gene: TRBV11-2; CDR3 length: 16; J gene: TRBJ2-5; CDR3 protein: CASRIPGRGDQETQYF; CDR3 DNA: TGTGCCAGCAGAATCCCGGGCAGGGGCGATCAAGAGACCCAGTACTTC
clone size: many; D gene: .; V gene: TRBV9; CDR3 length: 14; J gene: TRBJ2-5; CDR3 protein: CASSPHSEGSSQYF; CDR3 DNA: TGTGCCAGCAGCCCCCACTCGGAGGGGTCCTCCCAGTACTTC
clone size: medium-sized; D gene: .; V gene: TRBV7-2; CDR3 length: 13; J gene: TRBJ1-3; CDR3 protein: CASRQYSGNTIYF; CDR3 DNA: TGTGCCAGCAGACAGTACTCTGGAAACACCATATATTTT
clone size: many; D gene: TRBD1; V gene: TRBV27; CDR3 length: 17; J gene: TRBJ1-6; CDR3 protein: CASSLSPWTGGNSPLHF; CDR3 DNA: TGTGCCAGCAGTTTATCGCCCTGGACAGGGGGTAATTCACCCCTCCACTTT
clone size: .; D gene: TRBD1; V gene: TRBV24-1; CDR3 length: 13; J gene: TRBJ2-1; CDR3 protein: CATSDRQGNEQFF; CDR3 DNA: TGTGCCACCAGTGATAGACAGGGCAATGAGCAGTTCTTC
clone size: few; D gene: TRBD1; V gene: TRBV19; CDR3 length: 16; J gene: TRBJ2-1; CDR3 protein: CASSMSGTGHYNEQFF; CDR3 DNA: TGTGCCAGTAGTATGTCCGGGACAGGGCATTACAATGAGCAGTTCTTC
clone size: once; D gene: .; V gene: TRBV29-1; CDR3 length: 12; J gene: TRBJ2-3; CDR3 protein: CSVSGGTDTQYF; CDR3 DNA: TGCAGCGTTTCTGGCGGCACAGATACGCAGTATTTT
clone size: .; D gene: TRBD2; V gene: TRBV20-1; CDR3 length: 14; J gene: TRBJ2-1; CDR3 protein: CSALSGRALYEQFF; CDR3 DNA: TGCAGTGCCTTAAGCGGGAGGGCCTTATATGAGCAGTTCTTC
clone size: .; D gene: TRBD2; V gene: TRBV7-6; CDR3 length: 14; J gene: TRBJ2-3; CDR3 protein: CASSFGGGTDTQYF; CDR3 DNA: TGTGCCAGCAGCTTTGGGGGGGGCACAGATACGCAGTATTTT
clone size: medium-sized; D gene: TRBD1; V gene: TRBV7-9; CDR3 length: 15; J gene: TRBJ2-2; CDR3 protein: CASSVGQGHTGELFF; CDR3 DNA: TGTGCCAGCAGCGTAGGACAGGGACACACCGGGGAGCTGTTTTTT
clone size: many; D gene: .; V gene: TRBV28; CDR3 length: 15; J gene: TRBJ2-1; CDR3 protein: CASSRMTRTYNEQFF; CDR3 DNA: TGTGCCAGCAGTCGGATGACCAGGACCTACAATGAGCAGTTCTTC
clone size: .; D gene: TRBD1; V gene: TRBV9; CDR3 length: 14; J gene: TRBJ1-4; CDR3 protein: CASSSGGSNEKLFF; CDR3 DNA: TGTGCCAGCAGCTCAGGGGGTTCTAATGAAAAACTGTTTTTT
clone size: .; D gene: TRBD1; V gene: TRBV7-9; CDR3 length: 16; J gene: TRBJ2-3; CDR3 protein: CASSLGDSRSTDTQYF; CDR3 DNA: TGTGCCAGCAGCTTAGGGGACAGCCGGAGCACAGATACGCAGTATTTT
clone size: .; D gene: .; V gene: TRBV20-1; CDR3 length: 12; J gene: TRBJ2-3; CDR3 protein: CSAVGTTDTQYF; CDR3 DNA: TGCAGTGCAGTCGGGACCACAGATACGCAGTATTTT
clone size: many; D gene: TRBD1; V gene: TRBV6-1; CDR3 length: 15; J gene: TRBJ2-3; CDR3 protein: CASSDGDSGTDTQYF; CDR3 DNA: TGTGCCAGCAGTGACGGGGACAGCGGCACAGATACGCAGTATTTT
clone size: many; D gene: .; V gene: TRBV5-1; CDR3 length: 14; J gene: TRBJ1-2; CDR3 protein: CASSPRIDGDGYTF; CDR3 DNA: TGCGCCAGCAGCCCTCGAATAGACGGGGATGGCTACACCTTC